A single T cell receptor (beta chain) is shown here with its context. The target antigen is unknown. V lost 6 bases and J lost 4, with 15 bases in between. The CDR3 has 14 residues. CDR1 and CDR2 (germline): ENHRY, SYGVKD. The data derive from a study of T cell responses to AZD1222 COVID-19 vaccine. Study-wide findings and caveats: Donors were mostly white British, more females; clonal diversity possibly underestimated. Dominant at 160-218 and 743-854, vaccine-associated CD4 TCRs also spanned spike.

The method was immunoSEQ multiplex PCR; TCRdb's version includes in-frame clones alone and lacks a portion of them. The repertoire holds 95,000 to 150,000 clones, with around 89% as singletons. Material: peripheral blood, obtained on day 0 of AZD1222 vaccination. V usage is TRBV10-3 and J usage is TRBJ1-1, with D tentatively TRBD1 (5 bases). This sequence originates from an adult in good health. The CDR3 region is CAIRGVGGTTEAFF. As DNA, the CDR3 is TGTGCCATCAGGGGGGTAGGAGGGACCACTGAAGCTTTCTTT.